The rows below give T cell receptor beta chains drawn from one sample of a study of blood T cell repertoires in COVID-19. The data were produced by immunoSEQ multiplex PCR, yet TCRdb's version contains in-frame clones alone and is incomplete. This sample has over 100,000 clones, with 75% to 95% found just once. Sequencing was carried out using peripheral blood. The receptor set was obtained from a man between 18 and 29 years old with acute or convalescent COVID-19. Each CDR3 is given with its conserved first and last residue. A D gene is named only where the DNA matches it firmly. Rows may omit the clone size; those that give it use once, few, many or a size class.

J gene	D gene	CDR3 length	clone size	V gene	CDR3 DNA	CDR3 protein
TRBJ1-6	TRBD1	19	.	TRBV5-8	TGTGCCAGCAGCACCCCTCCCTACGACAGGGACTCCTATAATTCACCCCTCCACTTT	CASSTPPYDRDSYNSPLHF
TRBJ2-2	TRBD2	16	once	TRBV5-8	TGTGCCAGCAGCTTCCGAGGGAGGGCCCCTATAGGGGAGCTGTTTTTT	CASSFRGRAPIGELFF
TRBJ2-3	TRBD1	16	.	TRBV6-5	TGTGCCAGCAGTTATTCCGGGACAGGGTGGGCAGATACGCAGTATTTT	CASSYSGTGWADTQYF
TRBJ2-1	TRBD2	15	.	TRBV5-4	TGTGCCAGCAGTTCGACGGGAGGACTAAGCAATGAGCAGTTCTTC	CASSSTGGLSNEQFF
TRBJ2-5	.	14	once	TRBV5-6	TGTGCCAGCAGCTTGGCCACCCAGGGAGGGACCCAGTACTTC	CASSLATQGGTQYF
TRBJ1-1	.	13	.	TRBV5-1	TGCGCCAGCAGCGCAGACAGGAACACTGAAGCTTTCTTT	CASSADRNTEAFF
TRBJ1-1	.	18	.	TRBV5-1	TGCGCCAGCAGCAGCCGGGACATCAGTTCGGCAATGAACACTGAAGCTTTCTTT	CASSSRDISSAMNTEAFF
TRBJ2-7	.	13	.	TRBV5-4	TGTGCCAGCAGCTTGCCTTTTGCGGGCGAGCAGTACTTC	CASSLPFAGEQYF
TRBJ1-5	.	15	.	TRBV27	TGTGCCAGCAGTTCCCGGGACTCCTACAATCAGCCCCAGCATTTT	CASSSRDSYNQPQHF
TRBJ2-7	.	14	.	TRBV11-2	TGTGCCAGCAGCTTAGGATCCGGGGCCTACGAGCAGTACTTC	CASSLGSGAYEQYF
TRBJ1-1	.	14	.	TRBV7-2	TGTGCCAGCAGCTTAGGGCCCCTGAACACTGAAGCTTTCTTT	CASSLGPLNTEAFF
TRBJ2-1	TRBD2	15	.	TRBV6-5	TGTGCCAGCAGTTCCTTAGCGGGAGAGTACAATGAGCAGTTCTTC	CASSSLAGEYNEQFF
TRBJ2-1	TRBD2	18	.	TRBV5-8	TGTGCCAGCAGCCCGGGTGGGGCTAGCGGGGGGGCGGGTCCTGAGCAGTTCTTC	CASSPGGASGGAGPEQFF
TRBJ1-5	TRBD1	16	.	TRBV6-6	TGTGCCAGCATCCAACAGGGGCCCTATAGCAATCAGCCCCAGCATTTT	CASIQQGPYSNQPQHF
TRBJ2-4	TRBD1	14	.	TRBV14	TGTGCCAGCAGCCAAGCAAGGGGGCCGGGGATTCAGTACTTC	CASSQARGPGIQYF
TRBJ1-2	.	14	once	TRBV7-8	TGTGCCAGCAGCTTAGTGGCAGCTGCAGGTGGCTACACCTTC	CASSLVAAAGGYTF
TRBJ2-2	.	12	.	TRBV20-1	TGCAGTGTTAGTCACTACACCGGGGAGCTGTTTTTT	CSVSHYTGELFF
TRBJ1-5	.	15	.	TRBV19	TGTGCCAGTAGTTACACATCAGGGGGCAATCAGCCCCAGCATTTT	CASSYTSGGNQPQHF
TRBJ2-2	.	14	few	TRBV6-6	TGTGCCAGCAGTTACGGTCTAGTTTTCCGGGAGCTGTTTTTT	CASSYGLVFRELFF
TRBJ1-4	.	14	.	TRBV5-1	TGCGCCAGCAGCTTAGACACGGCTAATGAAAAACTGTTTTTT	CASSLDTANEKLFF
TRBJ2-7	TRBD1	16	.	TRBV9	TGTGCCAGCAGCGTAGCCGGACAGGGAGCGGCCTACGAGCAGTACTTC	CASSVAGQGAAYEQYF
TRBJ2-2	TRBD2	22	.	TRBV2	TGTGCCAGCGGGCAAGACGGGCAATCAACTAGCGGGAGGGCGTCTGGCACCGGGGAGCTGTTTTTT	CASGQDGQSTSGRASGTGELFF
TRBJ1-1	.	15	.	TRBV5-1	TGCGCCAGCAGCTTGGTGGGACACACGAACACTGAAGCTTTCTTT	CASSLVGHTNTEAFF
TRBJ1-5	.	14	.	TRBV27	TGTGCCAGCAGTTTAAACGGGGTTAATCAGCCCCAGCATTTT	CASSLNGVNQPQHF
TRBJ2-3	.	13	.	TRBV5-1	TGCGCCAGCAGCGAGACATCCACAGATACGCAGTATTTT	CASSETSTDTQYF
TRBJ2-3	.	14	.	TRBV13	TGTGCCAGCAGCCTCCGGGGTCCAACAGATACGCAGTATTTT	CASSLRGPTDTQYF
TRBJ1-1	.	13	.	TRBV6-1	TGTGCCAGCAGTGAACATAGCACTAAGAACGCTTTCTTT	CASSEHSTKNAFF
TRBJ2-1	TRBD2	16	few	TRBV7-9	TGTGCCAGCAGCCGGACTAGCGGGGGGGCCGACAATGAGCAGTTCTTC	CASSRTSGGADNEQFF
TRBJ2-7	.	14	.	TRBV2	TGTGCCAGCAGTAACAGGGTAAGCTCCTACGAGCAGTACTTC	CASSNRVSSYEQYF
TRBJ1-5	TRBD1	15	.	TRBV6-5	TGTGCCAGCTTGGCTCGACAGGGTGATAATCAGCCCCAGCATTTT	CASLARQGDNQPQHF
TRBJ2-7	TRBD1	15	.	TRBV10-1	TGCGCCAGCAGTGACCCAGGGACAGATCAAGACGAGCAGTACTTC	CASSDPGTDQDEQYF
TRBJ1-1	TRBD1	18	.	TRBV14	TGTGCCAGCAGCCCCCGCGGGACAGGGACCACCCCGAACACTGAAGCTTTCTTT	CASSPRGTGTTPNTEAFF
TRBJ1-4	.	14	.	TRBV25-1	TGTGCCAGCAGAAACGTCGGGGGAGGTGAAAAACTGTTTTTT	CASRNVGGGEKLFF
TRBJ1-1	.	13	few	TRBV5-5	TGTGCCAGCAGCTGGGGGCAGAACACTGAAGCTTTCTTT	CASSWGQNTEAFF
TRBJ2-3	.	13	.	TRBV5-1	TGCGCCAGCAGCTTGGCAGGGTCAGATACGCAGTATTTT	CASSLAGSDTQYF
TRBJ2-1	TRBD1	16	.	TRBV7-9	TGTGCCAGCAGCTCGCCCCCGACAGGGCCCTACAATGAGCAGTTCTTC	CASSSPPTGPYNEQFF
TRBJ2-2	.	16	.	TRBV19	TGTGCCAGTATCTTAAGGGGCCCGACGAACACCGGGGAGCTGTTTTTT	CASILRGPTNTGELFF
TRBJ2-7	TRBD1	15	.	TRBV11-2	TGTGCCAGCAGCTTGTGGACAGGGGGTGGCTACGAGCAGTACTTC	CASSLWTGGGYEQYF
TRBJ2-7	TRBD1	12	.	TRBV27	TGTGCCACGGGGACAGGGGGCTACGAGCAGTACTTC	CATGTGGYEQYF
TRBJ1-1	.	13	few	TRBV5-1	TGCGCCAGCAGCTTGGGAGCCCCCACTGAAGCTTTCTTT	CASSLGAPTEAFF
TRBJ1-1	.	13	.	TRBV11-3	TGTGCCAGCAGCCTCGGGAGGGGCACTGAAGCTTTCTTT	CASSLGRGTEAFF
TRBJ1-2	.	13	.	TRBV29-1	TGCAGCGTTGAAGACAGGGAGGTCGGTGGCTACACCTTC	CSVEDREVGGYTF
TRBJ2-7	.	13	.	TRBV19	TGTGCCAGTAGTATAGTCGTGAATCGGGAGCAGTACTTC	CASSIVVNREQYF
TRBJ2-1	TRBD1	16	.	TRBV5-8	TGTGCCAGCAGCCGAAGCCAGGGACAGGGAAGAAATGAGCAGTTCTTC	CASSRSQGQGRNEQFF
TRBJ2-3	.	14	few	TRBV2	TGTGCCAGCAGTCGAGAGCCGTTCACAGATACGCAGTATTTT	CASSREPFTDTQYF
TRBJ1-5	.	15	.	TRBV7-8	TGTGCCAGCAGCTTAGCGACAGGATTATACCAGCCCCAGCATTTT	CASSLATGLYQPQHF
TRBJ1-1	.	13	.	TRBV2	TGTGCCAGCACGAGGGGGACGGTTAATGAAGCTTTCTTT	CASTRGTVNEAFF
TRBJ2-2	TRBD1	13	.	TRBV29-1	TGCAGCGGAGGACAGGGTCATGTCGGGGAGCTGTTTTTT	CSGGQGHVGELFF
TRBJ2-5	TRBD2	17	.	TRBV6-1	TGTGCCAGCAGTGAAGTACGGGGGGGCCTCAACCAAGAGACCCAGTACTTC	CASSEVRGGLNQETQYF
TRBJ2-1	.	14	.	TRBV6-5	TGTGCCAGCAGTTCTATCCGCCCGGACAATGAGCAGTTCTTC	CASSSIRPDNEQFF
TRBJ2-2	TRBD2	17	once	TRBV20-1	TGCAGTGCTAGTCCCCCGAATAGCGGGACGAACACCGGGGAGCTGTTTTTT	CSASPPNSGTNTGELFF
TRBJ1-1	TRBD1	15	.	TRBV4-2	TGTGCCAGCAGCCTCATGACAGGGATGAACACTGAAGCTTTCTTT	CASSLMTGMNTEAFF
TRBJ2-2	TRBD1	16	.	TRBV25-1	TGTGCCAGCAGTGACCCCGGGACAGCGAACACCGGGGAGCTGTTTTTT	CASSDPGTANTGELFF
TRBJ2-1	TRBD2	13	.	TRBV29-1	TGCAGCGGGGCCCCTAGCGGGAGAGATGAGCAGTTCTTC	CSGAPSGRDEQFF
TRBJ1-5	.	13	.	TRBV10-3	TGTGCCATTGGACAGTATAGCAATCAGCCCCAGCATTTT	CAIGQYSNQPQHF
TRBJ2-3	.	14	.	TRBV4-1	TGCGCCAGCAGCCAAGATGAAGGACTAAATACGCAGTATTTT	CASSQDEGLNTQYF
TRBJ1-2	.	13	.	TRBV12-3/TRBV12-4	TGTGCCAGCAGTTCCTCCTCAGGGCGCGGCTACACCTTC	CASSSSSGRGYTF
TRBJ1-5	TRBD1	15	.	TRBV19	TGTGCCAGTAGTATAGGCGGACAGGGAGGGCAACCCCAGCATTTT	CASSIGGQGGQPQHF